The 5 T cell receptor beta chains given below trace back to one sample, sequenced in a study of T cells after yellow fever vaccination. TCRdb re-derived calls from the 5' RACE reads in MiXCR, one entry per CDR3 protein. The table includes about 340,000 distinct CDR3 sequences, under 15% detected once. The source was CD4+ T cells sorted from PBMCs, collected 15 days after the yellow fever booster vaccination. Every receptor here comes from a man aged 18 to 35 who received the YFV17D yellow fever vaccine.

J is TRBJ1-5 and V is TRBV6-5, with TRBD1 identical over 10 bases. The trim removed 4 bases at V and 6 bases at J, leaving 6 bases unmatched. CDR1 is MNHEY, CDR2 SVGAGI, per germline. This CDR3 has 15 amino acids. The CDR3 protein is CASSSRTGGGQPQHF. The DNA of the CDR3 is TGTGCCAGCAGTTCCAGGACAGGGGGAGGTCAGCCCCAGCATTTT.

The genes are TRBV20-1 and TRBJ2-5; TRBD2 is a possible D gene (6 bases). The V gene lost 6 bases and the J gene lost 4 bases, with 21 bases spanning the gap. CDR1 DFQATT and CDR2 SNEGSKA come from the germline V gene (reference sequence). The CDR3 totals 15 residues. CDR3 nucleotide sequence: TGCAGTGCCCCTAGCGAGTTTCGAATTCCAGAGACCCAGTACTTC. The encoded protein is CSAPSEFRIPETQYF.

The chain has TRBV11-2 and TRBJ2-3, with D perhaps assigned TRBD1 or TRBD2 (6 bases each). CDR1 is SGHAT and CDR2 is FQNNGV in the germline V gene. The CDR3 runs 16 residues. Trimming cost V 4 bases and J 5 bases, with 19 bases left between them. CDR3 residues: CASSSLPGAGGDTQYF. For the CDR3, the DNA is TGTGCCAGCAGCTCCCTTCCGGGGGCTGGGGGAGATACGCAGTATTTT.

The sample holds a few counts of this clonotype. This chain connects TRBV5-1 to TRBJ1-5; no clear D gene. This CDR3 is 14 amino acids long. The V gene lost 5 bases and the J gene lost 6 bases, with 15 bases spanning the gap. The germline V gene has CDR1 SGHRS and CDR2 YFSETQ. The CDR3 coding sequence is TGCGCCAGCAGTCCGGAGGGAGGAAGTCAGCCCCAGCATTTT. Translation: CASSPEGGSQPQHF.

The rearrangement links TRBV18 to TRBJ2-7; D ambiguous. The CDR3 spans 14 residues. Deletions cut 2 bases from V and 0 bases from J, with 8 bases between. Germline V gene data show CDR1 as KGHSH and CDR2 as LQKENI. The CDR3 is CASSPSVSSYEQYF. Here the CDR3 DNA reads TGTGCCAGCTCACCATCAGTCAGCTCCTACGAGCAGTACTTC.